These 28 T cell receptor beta chains came from one sample sequenced in a study of OX40 agonist ivuxolimab in advanced cancers. Profiled with immunoSEQ multiplex PCR; TCRdb holds only in-frame clones, not every one. This sample has about 96,000 clones, with about 90% found just once. Source: CD4+ or CD8+ T cells sorted from blood, taken in a trial of the OX40 agonist ivuxolimab. The receptors come from an adult with an advanced solid tumor such as melanoma, head and neck, liver or kidney cancer.

V usage is TRBV7-2 and J usage is TRBJ2-7; D possibly corresponds to TRBD1 (6 bases). Germline values: CDR1 SGHTA, CDR2 FQGNSA. This CDR3 contains 14 residues. V was trimmed by 4 bases and J by 2 bases, leaving 12 bases between them. Here the CDR3 DNA reads TGTGCCAGCAGCTCGGGACACTCAGCCTACGAGCAGTACTTC. Translated, it gives CASSSGHSAYEQYF.

The count of this clone is one. The chain links TRBV10-3 to TRBJ1-1; D call uncertain. Trimming cost V 2 bases and J 1 base, with 8 bases left between them. This CDR3 is built from 14 residues. Germline V gene data show CDR1 as ENHRY and CDR2 as SYGVKD. CDR3 DNA: TGTGCCATCAGTGAGGTGCACTCGAACACTGAAGCTTTCTTT. It specifies CAISEVHSNTEAFF.

The rearrangement uses TRBV7-8 and TRBJ2-7; D ambiguous. Trimming left V 5 bases short and J 0 bases short, with 14 bases between. CDR3 length: 15 residues. Per the germline V gene, CDR1 is SGHVS and CDR2 is FQNEAQ. For the CDR3, the DNA is TGTGCCAGCAGCACCTCCGGACGATCCTCCTACGAGCAGTACTTC. Encoded protein: CASSTSGRSSYEQYF.

This clone was detected once. The chain joins TRBV5-6 to TRBJ1-4; D unresolved. There are 12 residues in the CDR3. The germline gives CDR1 SGHDT, CDR2 YYEEEE. V lost 0 bases and J 8 bases, leaving 5 bases between the germline ends. CDR3 loop: CASSLANEKLFF. The CDR3 nucleotides are TGTGCCAGCAGCTTGGCCAACGAAAAACTGTTTTTT.

The chain combines TRBV11-2 with TRBJ2-3; D is unclear. The CDR3 extends over 14 amino acids. Germline CDR1 is SGHAT and CDR2 is FQNNGV. Trimming removed 3 bases at V and 0 bases at J, with 7 bases between. The CDR3 protein is CASSFMGSTDTQYF. The CDR3 coding sequence is TGTGCCAGCAGCTTTATGGGGAGCACAGATACGCAGTATTTT.

V gene TRBV6-5 combines with J gene TRBJ2-1, with D maybe TRBD1 (5 bases). Trimming stripped 2 bases from V and 7 bases from J, with 12 bases between. There are 14 residues in the CDR3. Per the germline V gene, CDR1 is MNHEY and CDR2 is SVGAGI. CDR3 in DNA: TGTGCCAGCAGTTACAGGGGCGAATTAAATGAGCAGTTCTTC. As protein: CASSYRGELNEQFF.

This chain links TRBV5-4 with TRBJ2-3; D ambiguous. V shed 0 bases and J shed 4 bases, with 6 bases lying between them. Germline values: CDR1 SGHNT, CDR2 YYREEE (reference sequence). The length of the CDR3 is 13 residues. Written as DNA, the CDR3 is TGTGCCAGCAGCTTGGCGGGTTCAGATACGCAGTATTTT. Amino acids: CASSLAGSDTQYF. Full variable domain (remainder filled in from reference TRBV5-4 and TRBJ2-3): ETGVTQSPTHLIKTRGQQVTLRCSSQSGHNTVSWYQQALGQGPQFIFQYYREEENGRGNFPPRFSGLQFPNYSSELNVNALELDDSALYLCASSLAGSDTQYFGPGTRLTVL.

V gene TRBV11-3 combines with J gene TRBJ2-2, with D unclear. Germline lookup yields CDR1 SGHNT and CDR2 YENEEA. V lost 5 bases, J lost 5 bases, and 9 bases lay in between. The CDR3 is 13 amino acids. CDR3 nucleotide sequence: TGTGCCAGCAGCCCCTTGAATACCGGGGAGCTGTTTTTT. This translates into CASSPLNTGELFF.

The chain couples TRBV28 to TRBJ1-5; D possibly corresponds to TRBD1 (5 bases). This CDR3 region has 14 residues. Germline-derived CDR1 and CDR2 are MDHEN and SYDVKM. Deletions cut 5 bases from V and 7 bases from J, with 15 bases between. The CDR3 nucleotides read TGTGCCAGCAGTCGTGAGGGGCGCTGGCAGCCCCAGCATTTT. Translation gives CASSREGRWQPQHF.

To note about this clone: The same CDR3 also results from other DNA sequences found in this sample. The chain links TRBV30 to TRBJ2-5; unclear D gene. From germline, CDR1 is GTSNPN and CDR2 SVGIG (reference sequence). This CDR3 spans 11 amino acids. Trimming left V 0 bases short and J 4 bases short, with 3 bases between. The CDR3 loop reads CAWSVGETQYF. CDR3 sequence (DNA): TGTGCCTGGAGTGTAGGAGAGACCCAGTACTTC.

V gene TRBV5-1 combines with J gene TRBJ1-3, with 7 bases fitting TRBD1. V lost 0 bases to trimming and J lost 0 bases; unmatched junction nucleotides: 9. The CDR3 spans 18 residues. Germline V gene lookup returns CDR1 SGHRS and CDR2 YFSETQ. CDR3 amino acids: CASSLGGTDKNSGNTIYF. The CDR3 nucleotides read TGCGCCAGCAGCTTGGGTGGGACAGACAAAAACTCTGGAAACACCATATATTTT.

CDR3 sequence (DNA): TGTGCCAGCAGCCAAACCAGACCCGGGGAGCTGTTTTTT. Encoded protein: CASSQTRPGELFF. The chain recombines TRBV14 with TRBJ2-2, with D unresolved. Trimming cost V 2 bases and J 6 bases, with 7 bases left between them. This CDR3 contains 13 residues. From germline, CDR1 is SGHDN and CDR2 FVKESK.

This clone was seen a handful of times. The chain joins TRBV19 to TRBJ1-5; D is unclear. V was pared by 5 bases and J by 0 bases, with 5 bases between. This CDR3 is 13 amino acids long. Germline assignment: CDR1 LNHDA and CDR2 SQIVND (reference sequence). Here the CDR3 DNA reads TGTGCCAGTAGTCCGTATAGCAATCAGCCCCAGCATTTT. Residues: CASSPYSNQPQHF.

The genes are TRBV18 and TRBJ2-1; D not resolved. The germline V and J ends were trimmed by 0 bases and 10 bases, with 10 bases remaining between them. The CDR3 is made up of 13 amino acids. The germline CDR1 and CDR2 sequences are KGHSH and LQKENI. This CDR3 reads CASSPPSLYEQFF. CDR3 bases: TGTGCCAGCTCACCACCGAGTCTTTACGAGCAGTTCTTC.

The rearrangement joins TRBV5-8 to TRBJ2-1; 9 nucleotides match TRBD2. J was trimmed by 4 bases and V by 1 base; bases with no gene match: 9. The CDR3 totals 17 residues. Germline V lookup: CDR1 SGHTS, CDR2 YDEGEE. DNA for the CDR3: TGTGCCAGCAGCTTGTCTTTGGCTAGCGGGATATACAATGAGCAGTTCTTC. Protein product: CASSLSLASGIYNEQFF.

The sample holds one count of this clone. V is TRBV19 and J is TRBJ1-5, with D tentatively TRBD1 (5 bases). This CDR3 contains 16 residues. The germline CDR1 and CDR2 sequences are LNHDA and SQIVND (reference sequence). V was shortened by 2 bases and J by 1 base, with 12 bases between the two germline ends. This CDR3 is CASSILRGGSNQPQHF. For the CDR3, the DNA is TGTGCCAGTAGTATACTAAGGGGTGGGAGCAATCAGCCCCAGCATTTT.

To note about this clone: One end of the junction varies from germline; a read error may be responsible. The chain couples TRBV28 to TRBJ1-2; 8 bases map to TRBD1. CDR1 and CDR2 from the germline V gene are MDHEN and SYDVKM. The CDR3 runs 15 residues. DNA of the CDR3: TGTGTCAGCATGCATGACAGGGGAGTAAACTATGGCTACACCTTC. Protein product: CVSMHDRGVNYGYTF.

The rearrangement links TRBV18 to TRBJ2-5, with D possibly TRBD1 on 6 matching bases. Germline V gives CDR1 KGHSH, CDR2 LQKENI. The CDR3 is made up of 15 amino acids. V lost 0 bases to trimming and J lost 3 bases, with 11 bases between them. CDR3 DNA: TGTGCCAGCTCACCACCGGCAGGGGCAGAAGAGACCCAGTACTTC. Protein sequence: CASSPPAGAEETQYF.

The genes are TRBV5-4 and TRBJ2-2; unclear D gene. The CDR3 totals 15 residues. Germline assignment: CDR1 SGHNT and CDR2 YYREEE (reference sequence). V dropped 0 bases and J dropped 2 bases, with 8 bases sitting between them. The CDR3, as DNA: TGTGCCAGCAGCTTGGAACTGGGTAACACCGGGGAGCTGTTTTTT. Its protein is CASSLELGNTGELFF.

V usage is TRBV4-2 and J usage is TRBJ2-2; 8 positions agree with TRBD2. Trimming at V came to 4 bases and at J to 0 bases, leaving 4 bases not matched to a gene. Germline V gives CDR1 LGHNA, CDR2 YNFKEQ. CDR3 length: 16 residues. The CDR3 DNA reads as TGTGCCAGCAGCCCCGGGGGACTAGCGAACACCGGGGAGCTGTTTTTT. Amino acid sequence: CASSPGGLANTGELFF.

CDR3 protein: CASSYRREAEQFF. The CDR3 bases are TGTGCCAGCAGTTACCGGCGGGAGGCTGAGCAGTTCTTC. The V and J genes are TRBV6-5 and TRBJ2-1, with TRBD2 identical over 8 bases. V was clipped by 2 bases and J by 9 bases; unmatched bases: 3. The CDR3 spans 13 residues. CDR1 is MNHEY, CDR2 SVGAGI, per germline.

This clone is a singleton in its sample. The gene calls are TRBV5-6 and TRBJ2-7; TRBD2 matches at 8 bases. The CDR3 loop spans 14 amino acids. Germline CDR1 reads SGHDT; CDR2 reads YYEEEE. V gave up 0 bases and J gave up 7 bases; unmatched junction bases: 6. The CDR3 DNA reads as TGTGCCAGCAGCTTGGGAGCGGGAGTGAGGGAGCAGTACTTC. Translation: CASSLGAGVREQYF.

The V gene is TRBV11-1, the J gene TRBJ2-1; 10 bases are a match to TRBD2. The CDR3 totals 15 residues. Germline V gives CDR1 SGHAT, CDR2 FQDESV (reference sequence). With V trimmed by 8 bases and J by 11 bases, 15 bases remained unmatched. The CDR3 DNA is TGTGCCAGCGCCCCGGGGGGTAGCGGGAGGAAGAAGCAGTTCTTC. Its protein product is CASAPGGSGRKKQFF. Full variable domain (missing parts from reference TRBV11-1 and TRBJ2-1): EAEVAQSPRYKITEKSQAVAFWCDPISGHATLYWYRQILGQGPELLVQFQDESVVDDSQLPKDRFSAERLKGVDSTLKIQPAELGDSAMYLCASAPGGSGRKKQFFGPGTRLTVL.

The chain combines TRBV29-1 with TRBJ2-1, with 10 positions matching TRBD1. Germline loops: CDR1 SQVTM, CDR2 ANQGSEA. CDR3 length equals 13 residues. Trimming took 4 bases from V and 10 from J; bases not matched to a gene: 7. CDR3 sequence: CSVVGQGGGEQFF. The CDR3 DNA reads as TGCAGCGTTGTCGGACAGGGGGGAGGGGAGCAGTTCTTC.

This rearrangement joins TRBV27 to TRBJ2-5; 7 bases match TRBD2. Germline V lookup: CDR1 MNHEY, CDR2 SMNVEV (reference sequence). The ends lost 5 bases at V and 0 bases at J; junction bases unmatched: 9. CDR3 length: 16 residues. CDR3 region: CASSPSSAGYQETQYF. The CDR3 nucleotides read TGTGCCAGCAGTCCAAGTTCAGCGGGGTACCAAGAGACCCAGTACTTC.

The rearrangement links TRBV19 to TRBJ2-7, with 8 bases identical to TRBD1. Per germline, CDR1 LNHDA and CDR2 SQIVND (reference sequence). The CDR3 length is 15 residues. The CDR3 loop is CATTRGQDISYEQYF. The DNA of the CDR3 is TGTGCTACAACCCGGGGACAGGATATTTCCTACGAGCAGTACTTC.

This clone was seen a few times. The rearrangement uses TRBV6-1 and TRBJ2-3; D might be TRBD1 (5 bases). The CDR3 is made up of 14 amino acids. V was trimmed by 7 bases and J by 2 bases, leaving 13 bases between them. Germline V gene lookup returns CDR1 MNHNS and CDR2 SASEGT. This chain's CDR3 is CASIGHLHTDTQYF. The CDR3, as DNA: TGTGCCAGCATAGGACACCTTCACACAGATACGCAGTATTTT.

This chain joins TRBV18 and TRBJ2-3; D call uncertain. CDR1 and CDR2 from the germline V gene are KGHSH and LQKENI. V shed 10 bases and J shed 3 bases, with 14 bases lying between them. This CDR3 contains 13 residues. The CDR3 here is CATRSRATDTQYF. The CDR3 nucleotides are TGTGCCACCCGGAGTAGAGCAACAGATACGCAGTATTTT.